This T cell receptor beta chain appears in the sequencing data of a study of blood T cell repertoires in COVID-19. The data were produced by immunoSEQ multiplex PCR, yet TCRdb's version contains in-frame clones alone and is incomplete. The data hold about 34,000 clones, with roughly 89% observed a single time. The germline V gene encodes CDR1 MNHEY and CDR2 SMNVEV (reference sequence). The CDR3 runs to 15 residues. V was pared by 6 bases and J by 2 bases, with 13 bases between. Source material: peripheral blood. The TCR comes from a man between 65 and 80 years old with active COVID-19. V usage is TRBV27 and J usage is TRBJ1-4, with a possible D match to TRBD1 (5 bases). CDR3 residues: CASRTLGDTNEKLFF. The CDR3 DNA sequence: TGTGCCAGCAGGACCCTAGGGGATACTAATGAAAAACTGTTTTTT.